This T cell receptor (beta chain) comes out of a study of CD8 T cells in Susac syndrome. Findings of the study overall: As acknowledged by the study, its TCR sequencing and HLA analysis included a relatively small number of individuals.

Reverse transcription of about 0.45 to 1 ug RNA was performed with random hexamers. TCRdb used MiXCR to reprocess the immunoSEQ multiplex PCR reads, holding one entry per CDR3 protein. This table has about 180,000 distinct CDR3 sequences, about 93% appearing once. Comments on this clonotype: Its antigen remains unidentified.

CDR1 and CDR2 from the germline V gene are SQVTM and ANQGSEA. This CDR3 comprises 12 residues. J gave up 9 bases and V 6 bases, and 8 bases lay outside the gene matches. CD8+ and CD4+ T cells were negatively isolated; TEMRA cells were FACS-enriched. Sequences were obtained from CD4+ T cells from PBMCs. This TCR derives from a human donor with Susac syndrome. The V and J genes are TRBV29-1 and TRBJ2-1; 7 bases map to TRBD2. The CDR3 protein is CSVGGGPLEQFF. The CDR3, as DNA: TGCAGCGTGGGGGGGGGACCTCTTGAGCAGTTCTTC.